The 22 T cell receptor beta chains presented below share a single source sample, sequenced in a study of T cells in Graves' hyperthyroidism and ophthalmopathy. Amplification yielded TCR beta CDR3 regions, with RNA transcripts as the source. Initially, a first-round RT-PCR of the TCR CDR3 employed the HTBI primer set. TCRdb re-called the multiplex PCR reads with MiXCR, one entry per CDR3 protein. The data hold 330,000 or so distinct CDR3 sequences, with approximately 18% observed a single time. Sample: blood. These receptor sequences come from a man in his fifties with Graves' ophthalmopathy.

The CDR3 is CSARDRAGGNQPQHF. The DNA of the CDR3 is TGCAGTGCTAGAGATCGGGCCGGAGGCAATCAGCCCCAGCATTTT. The chain has TRBV20-1 and TRBJ1-5; D remains ambiguous. The germline CDR1 and CDR2 sequences are DFQATT and SNEGSKA (reference sequence). CDR3 length: 15 amino acids. V dropped 0 bases and J dropped 2 bases, with 11 bases sitting between them.

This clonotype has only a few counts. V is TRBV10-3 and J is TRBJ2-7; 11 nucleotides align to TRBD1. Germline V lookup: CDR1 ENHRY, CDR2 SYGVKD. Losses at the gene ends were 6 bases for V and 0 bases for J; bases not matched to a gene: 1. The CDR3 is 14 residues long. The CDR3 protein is CAISGTGGSYEQYF. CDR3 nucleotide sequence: TGTGCCATCAGCGGGACAGGGGGCTCCTACGAGCAGTACTTC.

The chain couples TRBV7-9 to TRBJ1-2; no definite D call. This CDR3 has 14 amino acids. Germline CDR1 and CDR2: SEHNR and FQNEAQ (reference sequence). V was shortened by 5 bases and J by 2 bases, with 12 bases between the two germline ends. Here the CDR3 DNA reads TGTGCCAGCAGCAGCTTCTTGAAGAACTATGGCTACACCTTC. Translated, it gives CASSSFLKNYGYTF.

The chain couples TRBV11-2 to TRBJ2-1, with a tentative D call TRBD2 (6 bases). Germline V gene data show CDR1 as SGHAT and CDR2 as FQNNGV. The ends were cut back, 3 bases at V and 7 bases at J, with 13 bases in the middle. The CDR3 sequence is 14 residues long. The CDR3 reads CASSFQQEGNEQFF. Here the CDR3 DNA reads TGTGCCAGCAGCTTCCAGCAGGAGGGGAATGAGCAGTTCTTC.

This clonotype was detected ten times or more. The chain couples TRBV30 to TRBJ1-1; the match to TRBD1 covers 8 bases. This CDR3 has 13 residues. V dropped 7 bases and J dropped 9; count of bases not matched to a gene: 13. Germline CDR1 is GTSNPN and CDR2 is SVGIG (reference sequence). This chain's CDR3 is CAYYDRGDRQAFF. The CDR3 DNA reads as TGTGCCTATTACGACAGGGGAGATCGGCAAGCTTTCTTT. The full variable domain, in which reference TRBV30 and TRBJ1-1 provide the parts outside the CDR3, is SQTIHQWPATLVQPVGSPLSLECTVEGTSNPNLYWYRQAAGRGLQLLFYSVGIGQISSEVPQNLSASRPQDRQFILSSKKLLLSDSGFYLCAYYDRGDRQAFFGQGTRLTVV.

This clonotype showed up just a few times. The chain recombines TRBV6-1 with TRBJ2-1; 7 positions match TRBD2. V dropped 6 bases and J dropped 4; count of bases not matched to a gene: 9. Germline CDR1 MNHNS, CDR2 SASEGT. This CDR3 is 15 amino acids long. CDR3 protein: CASSPVGLKYNEQFF. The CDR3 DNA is TGTGCCAGCAGCCCCGTGGGACTAAAATACAATGAGCAGTTCTTC.

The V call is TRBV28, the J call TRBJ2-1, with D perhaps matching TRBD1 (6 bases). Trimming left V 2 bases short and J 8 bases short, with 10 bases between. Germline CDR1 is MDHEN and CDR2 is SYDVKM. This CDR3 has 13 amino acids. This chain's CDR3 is CASSLTGIDEQFF. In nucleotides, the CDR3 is TGTGCCAGCAGTTTAACAGGGATCGATGAGCAGTTCTTC.

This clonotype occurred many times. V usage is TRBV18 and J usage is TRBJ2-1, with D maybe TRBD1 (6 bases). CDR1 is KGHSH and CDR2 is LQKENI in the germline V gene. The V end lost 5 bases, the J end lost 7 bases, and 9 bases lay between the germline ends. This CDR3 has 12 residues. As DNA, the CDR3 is TGTGCCAGCTCAACACAGGGTAATGAGCAGTTCTTC. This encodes CASSTQGNEQFF.

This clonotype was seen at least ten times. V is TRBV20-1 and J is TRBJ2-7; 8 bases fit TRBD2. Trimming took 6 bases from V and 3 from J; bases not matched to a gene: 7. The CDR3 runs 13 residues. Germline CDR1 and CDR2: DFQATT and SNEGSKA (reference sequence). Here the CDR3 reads CSAAEAGVYEQYF. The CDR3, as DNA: TGCAGTGCCGCGGAAGCGGGAGTCTACGAGCAGTACTTC.

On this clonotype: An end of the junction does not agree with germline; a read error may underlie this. CDR3 sequence reads: CACSLNRGTGELFF. As DNA, the CDR3 is TGTGCCTGCAGTTTAAACCGGGGCACCGGGGAGCTGTTTTTT. The chain couples TRBV12-3 or TRBV12-4 to TRBJ2-2; possible D gene TRBD2, 5 bases. The CDR3 totals 14 residues.

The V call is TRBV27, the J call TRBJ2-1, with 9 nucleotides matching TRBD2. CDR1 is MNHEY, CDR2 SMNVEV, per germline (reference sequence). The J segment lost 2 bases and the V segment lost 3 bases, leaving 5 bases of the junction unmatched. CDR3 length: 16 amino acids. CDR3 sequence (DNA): TGTGCCAGCAGTTTTGACGCGGGAGGGGCCTACAATGAGCAGTTCTTC. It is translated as CASSFDAGGAYNEQFF.

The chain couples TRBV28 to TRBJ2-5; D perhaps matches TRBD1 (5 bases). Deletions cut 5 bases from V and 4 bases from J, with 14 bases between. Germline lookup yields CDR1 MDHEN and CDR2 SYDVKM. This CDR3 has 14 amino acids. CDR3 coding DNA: TGTGCCAGCAGTGGGCGGCAGGGCGGAGAGACCCAGTACTTC. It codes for CASSGRQGGETQYF. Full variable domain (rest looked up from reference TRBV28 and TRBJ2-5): DVKVTQSSRYLVKRTGEKVFLECVQDMDHENMFWYRQDPGLGLRLIYFSYDVKMKEKGDIPEGYSVSREKKERFSLILESASTNQTSMYLCASSGRQGGETQYFGPGTRLLVL.

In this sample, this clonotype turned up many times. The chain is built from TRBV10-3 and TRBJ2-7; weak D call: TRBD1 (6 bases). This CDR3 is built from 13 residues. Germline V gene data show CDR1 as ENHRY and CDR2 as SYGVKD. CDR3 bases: TGTGCAATCGCTACAGGGATGGCCTACGAGCAGTACTTC. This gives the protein CAIATGMAYEQYF.

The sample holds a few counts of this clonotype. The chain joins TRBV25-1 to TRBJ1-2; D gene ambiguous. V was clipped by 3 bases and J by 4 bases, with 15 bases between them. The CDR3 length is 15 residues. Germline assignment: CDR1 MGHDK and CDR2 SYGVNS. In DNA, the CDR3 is TGTGCCAGCAGTGACCCCTTAGGTAAATCCTATGGCTACACCTTC. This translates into CASSDPLGKSYGYTF.

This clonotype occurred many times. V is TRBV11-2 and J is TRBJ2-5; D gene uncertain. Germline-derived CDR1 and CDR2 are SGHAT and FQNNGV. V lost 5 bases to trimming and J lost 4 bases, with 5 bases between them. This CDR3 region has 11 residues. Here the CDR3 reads CASSPIETQYF. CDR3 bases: TGTGCCAGCAGCCCAATAGAGACCCAGTACTTC.

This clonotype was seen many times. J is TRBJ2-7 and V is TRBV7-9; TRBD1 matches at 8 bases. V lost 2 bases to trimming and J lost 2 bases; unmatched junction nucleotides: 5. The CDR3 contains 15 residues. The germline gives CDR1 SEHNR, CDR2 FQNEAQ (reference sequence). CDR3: CASSLSGQVPYEQYF. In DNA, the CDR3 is TGTGCCAGCAGCTTATCGGGACAGGTCCCCTACGAGCAGTACTTC. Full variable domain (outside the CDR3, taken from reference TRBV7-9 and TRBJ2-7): DTGVSQNPRHKITKRGQNVTFRCDPISEHNRLYWYRQTLGQGPEFLTYFQNEAQLEKSRLLSDRFSAERPKGSFSTLEIQRTEQGDSAMYLCASSLSGQVPYEQYFGPGTRLTVT.

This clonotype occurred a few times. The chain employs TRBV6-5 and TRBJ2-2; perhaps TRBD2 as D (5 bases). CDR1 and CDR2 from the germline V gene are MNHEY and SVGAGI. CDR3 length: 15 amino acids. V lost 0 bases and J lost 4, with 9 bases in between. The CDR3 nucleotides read TGTGCCAGCAGTTACTCAGCCGGAGGCACCGGGGAGCTGTTTTTT. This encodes CASSYSAGGTGELFF.

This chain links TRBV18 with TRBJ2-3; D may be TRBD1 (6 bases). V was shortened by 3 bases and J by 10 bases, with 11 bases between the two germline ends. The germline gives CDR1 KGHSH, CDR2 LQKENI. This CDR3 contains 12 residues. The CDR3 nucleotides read TGTGCCAGCTCACCCGGGACAAGGGCGCAGTATTTT. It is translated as CASSPGTRAQYF.

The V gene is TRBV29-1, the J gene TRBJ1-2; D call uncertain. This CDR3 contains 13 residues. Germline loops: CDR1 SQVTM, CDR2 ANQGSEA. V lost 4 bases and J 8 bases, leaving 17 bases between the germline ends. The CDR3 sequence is CSVVLAVLGGYTF. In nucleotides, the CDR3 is TGCAGCGTTGTTCTAGCGGTCTTAGGAGGCTACACCTTC.

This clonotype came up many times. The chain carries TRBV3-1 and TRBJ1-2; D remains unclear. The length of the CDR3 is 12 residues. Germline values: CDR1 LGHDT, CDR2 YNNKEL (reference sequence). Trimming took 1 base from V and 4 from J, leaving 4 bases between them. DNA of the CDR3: TGTGCCAGCAGCCAAGGTGGCTATGGCTACACCTTC. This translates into CASSQGGYGYTF.

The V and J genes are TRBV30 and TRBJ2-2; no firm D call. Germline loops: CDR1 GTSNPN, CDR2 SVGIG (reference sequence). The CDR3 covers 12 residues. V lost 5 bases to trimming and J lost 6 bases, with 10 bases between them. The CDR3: CAWAKDPGELFF. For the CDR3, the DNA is TGTGCCTGGGCTAAAGACCCCGGGGAGCTGTTTTTT.

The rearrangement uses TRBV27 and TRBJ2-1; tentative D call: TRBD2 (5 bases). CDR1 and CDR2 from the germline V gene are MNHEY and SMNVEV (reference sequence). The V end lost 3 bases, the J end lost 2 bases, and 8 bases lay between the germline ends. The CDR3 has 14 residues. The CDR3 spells CASSFPSPYNEQFF. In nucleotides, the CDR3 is TGTGCCAGCAGTTTCCCTAGCCCCTACAATGAGCAGTTCTTC.